One and the same sample provided the 4 T cell receptor beta chains below, sequenced in a study of T cell responses to AZD1222 COVID-19 vaccine. The data were produced by immunoSEQ multiplex PCR, yet TCRdb's version contains in-frame clones alone and is incomplete. Among under 200,000 clones listed, 92% were seen once. The specimen was peripheral blood, collected on day 0 of AZD1222 vaccination. The receptors shown here come from an adult in good health.

This chain uses TRBV6-6 with TRBJ2-6; a possible D gene is TRBD2 (6 bases). Trimming took off 5 bases at V and 0 bases at J, with 17 bases between the two ends. From germline, CDR1 is MNHNY and CDR2 SVGAGI (reference sequence). The CDR3 spans 18 residues. The chain's CDR3 is CASSQFGAGTSGANVLTF. For the CDR3, the DNA is TGTGCCAGCAGTCAATTTGGCGCGGGGACCTCTGGGGCCAACGTCCTGACTTTC.

This clone was observed a handful of times. DNA of the CDR3: TGTGCCAGCAGCTTAGCCATAGGGGCTGGAAACACCATATATTTT. It is translated as CASSLAIGAGNTIYF. This chain joins TRBV7-9 and TRBJ1-3; tentatively, D is TRBD1 (5 bases). Trimming cost V 0 bases and J 2 bases, with 8 bases left between them. Germline V gene lookup returns CDR1 SEHNR and CDR2 FQNEAQ (reference sequence). The CDR3 extends over 15 amino acids.

The V gene is TRBV2, the J gene TRBJ2-1; D unclear. V was shortened by 7 bases and J by 7 bases, with 17 bases between the two germline ends. Germline CDR1 and CDR2: SNHLY and FYNNEI. The CDR3 loop spans 14 amino acids. CDR3 in DNA: TGTGCCAGCACCCCTAGGAGAAAGGGAAATGAGCAGTTCTTC. Translation: CASTPRRKGNEQFF.

The chain links TRBV10-3 to TRBJ1-1, with D possibly TRBD1 on 6 matching bases. V lost 6 bases, J lost 0 bases, and 8 bases lay in between. The CDR3 runs to 13 residues. Germline CDR1 reads ENHRY; CDR2 reads SYGVKD. As DNA, the CDR3 is TGTGCCATCAGGGCAGGGGTGAACACTGAAGCTTTCTTT. Translation: CAIRAGVNTEAFF.